The T cell receptor beta chain described here comes from a study of T cell responses to AZD1222 COVID-19 vaccine. Deletions cut 5 bases from V and 8 bases from J, with 11 bases between. Germline loops: CDR1 LGHNT, CDR2 FRNRAP. The CDR3 spans 12 residues. Here immunoSEQ multiplex PCR was the method, and the copy in TCRdb shows in-frame clones only, minus some. The sample records about 200,000 clones, around 92% being singletons. V is TRBV12-5 and J is TRBJ2-3; a weak D match, TRBD2 (5 bases). The TCR originated in an adult in good health. Sequences were derived from peripheral blood, sampled on day 0 of AZD1222 vaccination. In nucleotides, the CDR3 is TGTGCTAGTGGTCTCGACTATAGTACGCAGTATTTT. Encoded protein: CASGLDYSTQYF.